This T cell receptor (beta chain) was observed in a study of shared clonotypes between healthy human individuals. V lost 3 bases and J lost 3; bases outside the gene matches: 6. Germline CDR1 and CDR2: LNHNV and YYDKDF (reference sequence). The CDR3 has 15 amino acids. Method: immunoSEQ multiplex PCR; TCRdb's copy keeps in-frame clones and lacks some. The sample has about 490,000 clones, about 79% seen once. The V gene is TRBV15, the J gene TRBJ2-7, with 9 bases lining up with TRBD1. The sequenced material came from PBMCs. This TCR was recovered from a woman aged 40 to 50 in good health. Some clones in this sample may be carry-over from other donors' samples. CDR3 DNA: TGTGCCACCAGCAGCTGGGACAGGGCGGACTACGAGCAGTACTTC. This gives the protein CATSSWDRADYEQYF.